This TCR beta chain is drawn from a study of T cell clones after liver transplantation. About the study: Three of the eight recipients were HCV-positive; the rest had non-autoimmune, non-viral transplant indications. Tolerance: complete withdrawal held at least one year, liver enzymes staying within twice normal.

This table comes from immunoSEQ multiplex PCR, and its TCRdb copy is limited to in-frame clones, with some not included. The sample holds approximately 71,000 clones; 92% are singletons and the top ten take 0.75% to 1%. The CDR3 has 16 residues. Deletions cut 0 bases from V and 2 bases from J, with 12 bases between. Germline V gene lookup returns CDR1 SGHNT and CDR2 YYREEE (reference sequence). The chain combines TRBV5-4 with TRBJ1-5; D perhaps matches TRBD1 (5 bases). The sample here was CD4+ T cells from blood, taken less than 26 months after liver transplant. This TCR was recovered from a human patient who received a liver transplant. Some T cells may trace back to the graft donor. CDR3 sequence reads: CASSLAGAGGNQPQHF. The DNA for the CDR3 is TGTGCCAGCAGCTTGGCTGGGGCTGGGGGCAATCAGCCCCAGCATTTT.